This TCR beta chain was sequenced during a study of blood T cell repertoires in COVID-19. Measured with immunoSEQ multiplex PCR; TCRdb has only the in-frame clones, and not every one. The sample carries some 400,000 clones, 80% to 95% recorded once. V was clipped by 4 bases and J by 3 bases; unmatched bases: 16. This CDR3 region has 19 residues. Per germline, CDR1 KGHSH and CDR2 LQKENI. This clone was detected once. This TCR was recovered from a woman aged 40 to 49 who had been exposed to COVID-19. This chain uses TRBV18 with TRBJ2-5; 11 bases agree with TRBD2. Sample: PBMCs or T cells enriched from blood (not recorded which). The CDR3 protein is CASSQDPLAGGRGKETQYF. The CDR3 DNA sequence: TGTGCCAGCTCACAGGATCCCCTAGCGGGAGGTCGCGGGAAAGAGACCCAGTACTTC.